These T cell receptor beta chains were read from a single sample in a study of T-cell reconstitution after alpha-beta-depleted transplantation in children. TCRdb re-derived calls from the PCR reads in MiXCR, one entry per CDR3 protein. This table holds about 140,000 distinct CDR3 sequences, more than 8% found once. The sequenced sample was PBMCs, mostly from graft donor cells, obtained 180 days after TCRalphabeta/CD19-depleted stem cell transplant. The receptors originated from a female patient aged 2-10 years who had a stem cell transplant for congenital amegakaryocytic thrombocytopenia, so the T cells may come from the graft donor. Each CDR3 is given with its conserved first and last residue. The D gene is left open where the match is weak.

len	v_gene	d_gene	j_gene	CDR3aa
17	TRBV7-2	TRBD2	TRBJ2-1	CASSLGDGTSGNNEQFF
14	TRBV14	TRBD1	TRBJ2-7	CASSLGQGGGEQYF
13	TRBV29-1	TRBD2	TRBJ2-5	CSVGSSGSETQYF
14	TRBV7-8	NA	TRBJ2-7	CASSETLPPIEQYF
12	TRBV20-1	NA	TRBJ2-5	CSASLGQETQYF
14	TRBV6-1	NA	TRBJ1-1	CASNLRGRGTEAFF
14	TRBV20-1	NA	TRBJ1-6	CSARVGSQGSPLHF
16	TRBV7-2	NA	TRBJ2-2	CASSWGRGGGTGELFF
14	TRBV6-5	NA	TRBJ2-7	CASSSSGPAYEQYF
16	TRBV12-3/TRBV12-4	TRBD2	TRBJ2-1	CASSPGLAGGRNEQFF
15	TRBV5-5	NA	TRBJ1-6	CASSLAPQGVSPLHF
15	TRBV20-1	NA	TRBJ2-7	CSARDYARGDYEQYF
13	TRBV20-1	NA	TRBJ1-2	CSASRTANYGYTF
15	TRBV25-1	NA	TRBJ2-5	CASSRVVIERETQYF
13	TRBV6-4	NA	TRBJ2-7	CAPNLGGSYEQYF
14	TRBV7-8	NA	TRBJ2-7	CASSLRVLPYEQYF
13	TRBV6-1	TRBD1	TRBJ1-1	CASRRTGGTEAFF
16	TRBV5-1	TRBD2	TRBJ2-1	CASSLVSAGGFDEQFF
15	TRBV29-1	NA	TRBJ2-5	CSVDGLGVIQETQYF
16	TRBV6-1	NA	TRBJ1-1	CASSRPTGTDDPEAFF
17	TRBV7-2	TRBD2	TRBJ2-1	CASSLWVAGTPWDEQFF
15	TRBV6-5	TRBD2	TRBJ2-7	CASSYSSGYTYEQYF
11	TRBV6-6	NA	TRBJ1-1	CASSYGGEAFF
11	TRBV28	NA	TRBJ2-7	CASSLTSKLYF
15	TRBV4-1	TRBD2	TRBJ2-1	CASSRDRDYYNEQFF
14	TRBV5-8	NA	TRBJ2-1	CASSWGGSPNEQFF
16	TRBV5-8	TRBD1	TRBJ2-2	CASSSPGQGFTGELFF